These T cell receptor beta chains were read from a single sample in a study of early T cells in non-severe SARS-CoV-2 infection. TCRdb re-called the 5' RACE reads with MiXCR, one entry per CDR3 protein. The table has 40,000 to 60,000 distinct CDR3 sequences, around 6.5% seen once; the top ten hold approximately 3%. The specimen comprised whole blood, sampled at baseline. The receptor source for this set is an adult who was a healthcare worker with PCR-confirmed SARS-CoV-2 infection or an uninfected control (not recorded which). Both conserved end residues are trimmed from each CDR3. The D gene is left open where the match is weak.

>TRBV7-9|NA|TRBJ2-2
ASSSAGSVRTGELF
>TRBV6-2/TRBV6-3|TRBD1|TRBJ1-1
ASSPGQGFDTEAF
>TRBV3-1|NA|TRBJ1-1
ASSSHTAMNTEAF
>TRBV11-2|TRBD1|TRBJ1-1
ASSRRGQPNTEAF
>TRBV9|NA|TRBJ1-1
ASSVAPDTTTEAF
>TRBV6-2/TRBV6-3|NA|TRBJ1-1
ASSYTQRRGLYTEAF
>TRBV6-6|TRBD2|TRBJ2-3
ASSYPRTSGAMGDTQY
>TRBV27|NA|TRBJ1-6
ASSPGWGRGRPLH
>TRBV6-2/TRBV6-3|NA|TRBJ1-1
ASSSLGRNTEAF
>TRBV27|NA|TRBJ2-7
ASSRDRTPTGGPYEQY
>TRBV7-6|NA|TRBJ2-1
ASSLRRQDEQF
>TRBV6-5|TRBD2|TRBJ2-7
ASSSLLAGGLFEQY
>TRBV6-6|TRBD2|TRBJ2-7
ASRSTAGGNTYEQY
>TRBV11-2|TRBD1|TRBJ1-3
ASSPRTGLGNTIY
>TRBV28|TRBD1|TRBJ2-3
ASSPPGQGRDTQY
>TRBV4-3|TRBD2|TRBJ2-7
ASSQLAGDSSYEQY
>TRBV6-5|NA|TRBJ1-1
ASSLTPPGTPNTEAF
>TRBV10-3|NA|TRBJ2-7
AIGDTYEQY
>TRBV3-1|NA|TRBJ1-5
ASSQVWGRQPQH
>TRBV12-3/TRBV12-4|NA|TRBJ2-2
ASSLITGTELF
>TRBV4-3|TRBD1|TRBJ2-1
ASSLQGAQGKGNEQF
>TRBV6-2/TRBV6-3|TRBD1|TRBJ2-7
ASSHPIPTDRVYLYEQY
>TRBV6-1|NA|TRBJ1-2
ASSDTTYFGYT
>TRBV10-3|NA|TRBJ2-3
AISERGGTDTQY
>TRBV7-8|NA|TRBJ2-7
ASSLGTHTYEQY
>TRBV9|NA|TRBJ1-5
ASSVGQNSNQPQH
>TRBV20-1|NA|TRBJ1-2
SAREAVGYT
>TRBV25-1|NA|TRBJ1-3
ATVLGNTIY
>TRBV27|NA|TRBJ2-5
ASKRQGRETQY
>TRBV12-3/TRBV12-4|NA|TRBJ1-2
ASSITGTSNYGYT
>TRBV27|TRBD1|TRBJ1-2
ASRTGGNYGYT
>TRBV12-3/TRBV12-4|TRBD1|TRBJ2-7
ASSWGQGRVLYEQY
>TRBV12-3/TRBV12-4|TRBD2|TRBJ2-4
ASLRTGGLAKNIQY
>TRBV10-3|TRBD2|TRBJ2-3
AASSGGAEDTQY
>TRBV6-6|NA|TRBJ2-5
ASSYGGAGGSGETQY
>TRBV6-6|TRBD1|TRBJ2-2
ASIPTGDAGELF
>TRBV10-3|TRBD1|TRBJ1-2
AISEQLQGPYGYT
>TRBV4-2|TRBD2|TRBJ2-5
ASSQDRGGQETQY
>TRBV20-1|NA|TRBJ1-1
SARPPQGSNTEAF
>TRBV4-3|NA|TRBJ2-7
ASSQEYSSYEQY
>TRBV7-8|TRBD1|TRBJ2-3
ASSFRDSSTDTQY
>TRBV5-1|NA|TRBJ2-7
ASKGSAPIGEQY
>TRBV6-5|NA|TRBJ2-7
ASSRTASSYEQY
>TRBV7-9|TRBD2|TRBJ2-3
ASSHGAGSTDTQY
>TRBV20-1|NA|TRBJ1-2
SARSDRVGYGYT
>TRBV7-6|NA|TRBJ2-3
ASSFGLSYAAQY
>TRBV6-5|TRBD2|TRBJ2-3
ASSYSGGRNTDTQY